This T cell receptor (beta chain) derives from a study of Ad26.COV2.S vaccination and SARS-CoV-2 variants. Germline lookup yields CDR1 MNHEY and CDR2 SVGEGT. The CDR3 runs 15 residues. The V gene lost 3 bases and the J gene lost 0 bases, with 11 bases spanning the gap. Produced via immunoSEQ multiplex PCR; TCRdb's table is partial and in-frame only. The profile shows roughly 330,000 clones, roughly nine tenths of them singletons. Sample treatment: 15 to 20 received Ad26.COV2.S at low or high dose, single or two shots; roughly five received placebo; per-sample allocation not given. Specimen acquisition occurred on day 63 following the initial vaccine or placebo injection.

The genes are TRBV6-2 or TRBV6-3 and TRBJ1-1; D is unresolved. This material consisted of peripheral blood, taken in a trial of Ad26.COV2.S vaccine versus placebo. This receptor was taken from a person aged 18-60 years who received the Ad26.COV2.S COVID-19 vaccine or a placebo. The CDR3 DNA reads TGTGCCAGCAGTTATAGGGCAGGCTTGAACACTGAAGCTTTCTTT. This encodes CASSYRAGLNTEAFF.